The 26 T cell receptor beta chains reported below all come from one sample, sequenced in a study of patients and donors after allogeneic stem cell transplantation. In TCRdb, the RT-PCR reads were re-called with MiXCR into one record per CDR3 protein. In the table there are approximately 200,000 distinct CDR3 sequences, roughly 14% of which are singletons. Specimen: blood, either unsorted or a sorted T cell fraction (not recorded which). Source of these receptors: a human donor who was either an allogeneic HSCT recipient or a stem cell or donor lymphocyte infusion donor (not recorded which). It is not recorded whose cells these are; they may come from a transplant donor.

V is TRBV5-6 and J is TRBJ2-5, with TRBD1 identical over 10 bases. The J segment lost 4 bases and the V segment lost 4 bases, leaving 7 bases of the junction unmatched. Germline V gene lookup returns CDR1 SGHDT and CDR2 YYEEEE. The length of the CDR3 is 15 residues. This CDR3 reads CASSTGQGFGETQYF. CDR3 nucleotides: TGTGCCAGCAGCACGGGACAGGGGTTCGGAGAGACCCAGTACTTC.

This clonotype was detected many times. The chain recombines TRBV4-2 with TRBJ2-4; possibly TRBD1 for D (5 bases). V dropped 0 bases and J dropped 7 bases, with 7 bases sitting between them. The CDR3 is 13 amino acids. Germline V gene data show CDR1 as LGHNA and CDR2 as YNFKEQ. The CDR3 region has the DNA TGTGCCAGCAGCCAAGAACCAGGGAACATTCAGTACTTC. Translating it yields CASSQEPGNIQYF.

The V gene is TRBV12-3 or TRBV12-4, the J gene TRBJ2-3, with 7 positions matching TRBD1. This CDR3 has 15 residues. With 8 bases clipped from V and 3 bases from J, the junction kept 11 bases outside the gene matches. The CDR3 protein is CASVQDRKKTDTQYF. The CDR3 DNA follows: TGTGCCAGCGTACAGGACAGGAAAAAAACAGATACGCAGTATTTT.

J is TRBJ1-1 and V is TRBV2; D is undetermined. Germline CDR1 reads SNHLY; CDR2 reads FYNNEI. This CDR3 region has 14 residues. Deletions cut 4 bases from V and 9 bases from J, with 18 bases between. The CDR3 loop is CASSGPTTLGKAFF. The CDR3 region has the DNA TGTGCCAGCAGTGGACCCACCACTTTGGGCAAAGCTTTCTTT.

The chain carries TRBV6-2 or TRBV6-3 and TRBJ2-5, with a weak D call TRBD1 (7 bases). Looked up from germline, CDR1 is MNHEY and CDR2 is SVGEGT. The CDR3 is made up of 16 amino acids. Deletions cut 8 bases from V and 5 bases from J, with 24 bases between. CDR3 sequence: CASRAGGSRYKETQYF. DNA of the CDR3: TGTGCCAGCCGTGCAGGGGGGTCGAGGTACAAGGAGACCCAGTACTTC.

This clonotype was seen a few times. V and J are TRBV29-1 and TRBJ2-5, with a possible D match to TRBD2 (5 bases). CDR1 is SQVTM and CDR2 is ANQGSEA in the germline V gene. Trimming removed 2 bases at V and 5 bases at J, with 18 bases between. This CDR3 spans 15 amino acids. CDR3 DNA: TGCAGCGTTGAACAGTTCGACCAGACGGGGGAGACCCAGTACTTC. It yields the protein CSVEQFDQTGETQYF.

Comment on this clonotype: A much larger clone sits a single nucleotide away, making a read error possible. The V gene is TRBV20-1, the J gene TRBJ2-7; D is undetermined. V was cut by 1 base and J by 0 bases, with 16 bases left in between. CDR3 length: 16 residues. Germline values: CDR1 DFQATT, CDR2 SNEGSKA (reference sequence). The CDR3 DNA is TGCAGTGCTAGAGTAGGTCAAGCCATGGGCTCCTACGAGCAGTACTTC. Translating it yields CSARVGQAMGSYEQYF.

A few counts support this clonotype. The V gene is TRBV5-6, the J gene TRBJ1-1, with D uncertain. The V gene's germline CDR1 is SGHDT and CDR2 YYEEEE. The CDR3 runs to 15 residues. The V gene lost 3 bases and the J gene lost 3 bases, with 15 bases spanning the gap. CDR3 sequence reads: CASSWFVGVDTEAFF. CDR3 in DNA: TGTGCCAGCAGCTGGTTCGTTGGGGTCGACACTGAAGCTTTCTTT.

The chain combines TRBV11-1 with TRBJ2-3; the D call may be TRBD1 or TRBD2 (5 bases each). This CDR3 region has 14 residues. Germline CDR1 is SGHAT and CDR2 is FQDESV (reference sequence). The V gene lost 5 bases and the J gene lost 3 bases, with 12 bases spanning the gap. The CDR3 nucleotides are TGTGCCAGCAGCGCCCGAGAGGGGACAGATACGCAGTATTTT. Residues: CASSAREGTDTQYF. The complete variable domain, with remaining parts taken from reference TRBV11-1 and TRBJ2-3, reads EAEVAQSPRYKITEKSQAVAFWCDPISGHATLYWYRQILGQGPELLVQFQDESVVDDSQLPKDRFSAERLKGVDSTLKIQPAELGDSAMYLCASSAREGTDTQYFGPGTRLTVL.

This clonotype turned up a few times. The CDR3 bases are TGCGCCAGCAAAGCCGAGGGACAGACCTATGAAAAACTGTTTTTT. Residues: CASKAEGQTYEKLFF. The chain employs TRBV5-1 and TRBJ1-4, with 7 bases aligning to TRBD1. Trimming at V came to 6 bases and at J to 6 bases, leaving 11 bases not matched to a gene. Germline V gene sequence: CDR1 SGHRS, CDR2 YFSETQ. This CDR3 has 15 amino acids.

There are a few counts of this clonotype. The chain couples TRBV10-3 to TRBJ2-3, with TRBD1 identical over 9 bases. Germline assignment: CDR1 ENHRY and CDR2 SYGVKD. The trim removed 7 bases at V and 3 bases at J, leaving 11 bases unmatched. The length of the CDR3 is 16 residues. The CDR3 protein is CAIMDRGRSGTDTQYF. In DNA, the CDR3 is TGTGCCATCATGGACAGGGGAAGATCTGGTACAGATACGCAGTATTTT.

This clonotype was picked up a small number of times. The CDR3 here is CASPRQGQNTEAFF. Written as DNA, the CDR3 is TGTGCCAGCCCAAGACAGGGGCAGAACACTGAAGCTTTCTTT. V gene TRBV2 combines with J gene TRBJ1-1, with TRBD1 identical over 8 bases. Per the germline V gene, CDR1 is SNHLY and CDR2 is FYNNEI. V was clipped by 8 bases and J by 1 base; unmatched bases: 6. The CDR3 spans 14 residues.

There are many counts of this clonotype. The chain carries TRBV4-1 and TRBJ2-3, with 7 bases matching TRBD1. V lost 6 bases, J lost 2 bases, and 11 bases stayed unmatched. This CDR3 has 16 residues. The germline CDR1 and CDR2 sequences are MGHRA and YSYEKL. The CDR3 reads CASREETGLITDTQYF. Written as DNA, the CDR3 is TGCGCCAGCAGGGAAGAGACAGGGCTCATCACAGATACGCAGTATTTT.

This clonotype was observed at least ten times. The chain uses TRBV2 and TRBJ1-2; D gene unclear. CDR3 length equals 15 residues. The germline gives CDR1 SNHLY, CDR2 FYNNEI. The V gene lost 2 bases and the J gene lost 2 bases, with 12 bases spanning the gap. CDR3 nucleotide sequence: TGTGCCAGCAGTGAATCCAGGCCCTCAAACTATGGCTACACCTTC. Protein: CASSESRPSNYGYTF.

This clonotype has only a few counts. The chain recombines TRBV12-3 or TRBV12-4 with TRBJ2-1; D is possibly TRBD1 (5 bases). CDR3 length: 14 residues. Trimming removed 7 bases from V and 8 bases from J, with 18 bases in between. The CDR3 is CASTLDKTRDEQFF. The DNA for the CDR3 is TGTGCCAGCACCCTGGACAAGACCAGGGATGAGCAGTTCTTC.

This clonotype rates as medium-sized. This CDR3 reads CASSFKPVNSPLHF. In nucleotides, the CDR3 is TGCGCCAGCAGCTTCAAACCGGTTAATTCACCCCTCCACTTT. This chain uses TRBV5-1 with TRBJ1-6; D is undetermined. The ends were cut back, 2 bases at V and 6 bases at J, with 9 bases in the middle. The CDR3 totals 14 residues. CDR1 SGHRS and CDR2 YFSETQ come from the germline V gene.

Many counts were recorded for this clonotype. The rearrangement links TRBV12-3 or TRBV12-4 to TRBJ2-1, with TRBD2 as a possible D gene (5 bases). The CDR3 extends over 16 amino acids. V gave up 11 bases and J gave up 4 bases, with 24 bases separating them. Here the CDR3 DNA reads TGTGCCTATTCCTTTGGAACACTACTAGGGTACAATGAGCAGTTCTTC. This sequence encodes CAYSFGTLLGYNEQFF.

This clonotype showed up many times. This sequence joins TRBV29-1 and TRBJ2-6; 7 bases agree with TRBD1. Germline lookup yields CDR1 SQVTM and CDR2 ANQGSEA. CDR3 size: 13 residues. The CDR3 bases are TGCAGTGCCACAGGGGCCGGGGCCAACGTCCTGACTTTC. It codes for CSATGAGANVLTF.

V usage is TRBV5-8 and J usage is TRBJ1-1; 8 positions agree with TRBD1. Per the germline V gene, CDR1 is SGHTS and CDR2 is YDEGEE. Germline trimming cut 4 bases from V and 4 bases from J; bases unmatched to any gene: 6. The CDR3 has 14 amino acids. The DNA of the CDR3 is TGTGCCAGCAGCCGGACAGGGAAGGGCACTGAAGCTTTCTTT. This translates into CASSRTGKGTEAFF. Full variable domain (remainder filled in from reference TRBV5-8 and TRBJ1-1): EAGVTQSPTHLIKTRGQQATLRCSPISGHTSVYWYQQALGLGLQFLLWYDEGEERNRGNFPPRFSGRQFPNYSSELNVNALELEDSALYLCASSRTGKGTEAFFGQGTRLTVV.

With respect to this clonotype: A much larger clone differs by one base, so this may be a read error. This chain joins TRBV20-1 and TRBJ2-7; TRBD2 matches at 7 bases. CDR3 length equals 11 residues. CDR1 is DFQATT, CDR2 SNEGSKA, per germline (reference sequence). The ends lost 6 bases at V and 6 bases at J; junction bases unmatched: 5. The CDR3 bases are TGCAGTGCACGGGGGGTCCCCGAGCAGTACTTC. This codes for CSARGVPEQYF.

This clonotype came up a few times. This chain links TRBV9 with TRBJ2-5, with D unclear. Looked up from germline, CDR1 is SGDLS and CDR2 is YYNGEE. The ends were cut back, 2 bases at V and 4 bases at J, with 12 bases in the middle. The CDR3 contains 14 residues. The CDR3 spells CASSVWVGAETQYF. In nucleotides, the CDR3 is TGTGCCAGCAGCGTCTGGGTGGGCGCAGAGACCCAGTACTTC.

This clonotype was seen only a few times. The rearrangement joins TRBV11-3 to TRBJ2-1; the match to TRBD2 covers 13 bases. Germline V CDR1 and CDR2: SGHNT, YENEEA. CDR3 size: 16 residues. With V trimmed by 0 bases and J by 11 bases, 7 bases remained unmatched. The CDR3 sequence is CASSLDGGGLAGKQFF. In DNA form, the CDR3 reads TGTGCCAGCAGCTTAGATGGGGGGGGACTAGCGGGGAAGCAGTTCTTC.

This clonotype was seen more than once but under ten times. The chain carries TRBV11-3 and TRBJ2-7; 9 bases match TRBD1. The ends lost 5 bases at V and 3 bases at J; junction bases unmatched: 5. Looked up from germline, CDR1 is SGHNT and CDR2 is YENEEA. This CDR3 has 14 amino acids. Written as DNA, the CDR3 is TGTGCCAGCAGCAGCCGGGACAGGGTCTACGAGCAGTACTTC. Protein: CASSSRDRVYEQYF.

This clonotype was counted a few times. The chain joins TRBV7-9 to TRBJ2-5; TRBD2 agrees at 7 bases. The CDR3 length is 16 residues. Germline V lookup: CDR1 SEHNR, CDR2 FQNEAQ (reference sequence). With 0 bases clipped from V and 4 bases from J, the junction kept 8 bases outside the gene matches. The CDR3 region is CASSLAPASGRETQYF. The DNA of the CDR3 is TGTGCCAGCAGCTTAGCCCCAGCTAGCGGTAGAGAGACCCAGTACTTC.

This clonotype was detected many times. V usage is TRBV7-2 and J usage is TRBJ1-2; tentative D call: TRBD1 (5 bases). V gave up 2 bases and J gave up 1 base, with 11 bases separating them. This CDR3 comprises 15 residues. Germline lookup yields CDR1 SGHTA and CDR2 FQGNSA. The CDR3 protein is CASSLRQNFNYGYTF. In nucleotides, the CDR3 is TGTGCCAGCAGCTTAAGACAGAATTTTAACTATGGCTACACCTTC.

A few counts support this clonotype. This sequence joins TRBV29-1 and TRBJ2-3, with 8 positions matching TRBD2. Germline CDR1 and CDR2: SQVTM and ANQGSEA. The CDR3 contains 16 residues. V shed 3 bases, J shed 2 bases, and the junction held 10 bases outside the gene matches. CDR3 sequence reads: CSVDPALAGLTDTQYF. CDR3 sequence (DNA): TGCAGCGTTGACCCCGCCCTAGCGGGCCTCACAGATACGCAGTATTTT.